This T cell receptor beta chain was recovered during a study of CD8+ T cells in alopecia areata. Across the study: Among treated patients, oral tofacitinib was administered at 5 to 10 mg twice daily. Tofacitinib continued for 6 to 18 months and was then withheld for 6 months.

With regard to this clone: Its target is unknown.

Findings and caveats of the study: Numerous expanded lesional clones remained in scalp and blood during tofacitinib.

The treatment: oral pan-JAK inhibitor, 5-10 mg twice daily. The CDR3 covers 15 residues. Trimming removed 3 bases at V and 9 bases at J, with 20 bases between. Germline V gene sequence: CDR1 LNHDA, CDR2 SQIVND (reference sequence). cDNA reverse transcribed from extracted RNA served as the sequencing template. Sequencing was performed with immunoSEQ multiplex PCR; in TCRdb, only in-frame clones are kept and a portion is missing. The sample contains 75,000 to 80,000 clones, roughly 70% of which appear only once. The receptor was isolated from a human donor with alopecia areata. The material was CD8+ T cells sorted from blood, obtained at week 24, from a patient treated with tofacitinib. The rearrangement uses TRBV19 and TRBJ2-5; D is perhaps TRBD2 (5 bases). The CDR3 loop reads CASSIRPDPREPQYF. CDR3 DNA sequence: TGTGCCAGTAGTATTCGCCCAGACCCCCGGGAACCCCAGTACTTC.